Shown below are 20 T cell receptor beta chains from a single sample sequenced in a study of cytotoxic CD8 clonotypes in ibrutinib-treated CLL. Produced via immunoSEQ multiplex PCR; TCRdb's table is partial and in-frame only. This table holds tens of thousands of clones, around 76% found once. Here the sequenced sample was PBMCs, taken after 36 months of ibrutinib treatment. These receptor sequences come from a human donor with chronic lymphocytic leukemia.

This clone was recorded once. CDR3 in amino acids: CASSQDSATEAFF. CDR3 DNA: TGCGCCAGCAGCCAAGACTCGGCTACTGAAGCTTTCTTT. This sequence joins TRBV4-3 and TRBJ1-1; unclear D gene. The germline V gene encodes CDR1 LGHNA and CDR2 YSLEER. V was shortened by 0 bases and J by 5 bases, with 7 bases between the two germline ends. The CDR3 covers 13 residues.

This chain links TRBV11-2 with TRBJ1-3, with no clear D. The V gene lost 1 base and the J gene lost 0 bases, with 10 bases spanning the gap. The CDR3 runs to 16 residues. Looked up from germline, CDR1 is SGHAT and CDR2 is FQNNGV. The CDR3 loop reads CASSLAGTGSGNTIYF. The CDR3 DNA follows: TGTGCCAGCAGCTTAGCCGGTACCGGCTCTGGAAACACCATATATTTT.

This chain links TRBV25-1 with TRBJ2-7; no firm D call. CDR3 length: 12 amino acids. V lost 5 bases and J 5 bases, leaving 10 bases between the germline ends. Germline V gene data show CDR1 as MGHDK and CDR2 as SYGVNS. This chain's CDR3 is CASSRWQNEQYF. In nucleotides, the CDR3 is TGTGCCAGCAGTAGGTGGCAGAACGAGCAGTACTTC.

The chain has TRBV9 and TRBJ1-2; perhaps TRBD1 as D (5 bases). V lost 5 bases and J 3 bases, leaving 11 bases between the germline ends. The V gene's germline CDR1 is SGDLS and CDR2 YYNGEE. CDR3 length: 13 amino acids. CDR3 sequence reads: CASRGPIYYGYTF. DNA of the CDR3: TGTGCCAGCAGGGGACCTATTTACTATGGCTACACCTTC.

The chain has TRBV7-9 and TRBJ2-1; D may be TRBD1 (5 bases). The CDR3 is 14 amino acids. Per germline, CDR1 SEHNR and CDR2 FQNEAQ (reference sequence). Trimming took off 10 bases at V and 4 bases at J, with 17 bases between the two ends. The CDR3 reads CAISPLTAYNEQFF. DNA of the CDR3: TGTGCCATATCCCCTTTGACAGCTTACAATGAGCAGTTCTTC.

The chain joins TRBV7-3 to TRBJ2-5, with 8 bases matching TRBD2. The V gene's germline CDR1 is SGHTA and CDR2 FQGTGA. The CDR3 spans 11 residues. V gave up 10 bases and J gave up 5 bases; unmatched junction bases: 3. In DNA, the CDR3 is TGTGCCACCCAGCGGGGGGAGACCCAGTACTTC. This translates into CATQRGETQYF.

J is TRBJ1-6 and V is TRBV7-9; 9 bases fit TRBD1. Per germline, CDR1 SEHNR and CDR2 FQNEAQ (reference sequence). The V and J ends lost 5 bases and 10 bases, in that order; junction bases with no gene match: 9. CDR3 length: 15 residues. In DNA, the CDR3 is TGTGCCAGCAGCGCCCCGGGACAGGGAACCTCACCCCTCCACTTT. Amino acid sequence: CASSAPGQGTSPLHF.

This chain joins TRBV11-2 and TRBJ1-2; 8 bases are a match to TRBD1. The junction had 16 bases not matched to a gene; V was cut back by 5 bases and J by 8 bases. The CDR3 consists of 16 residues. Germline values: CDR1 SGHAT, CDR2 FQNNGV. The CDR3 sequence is CASSTPLQGAGDGYTF. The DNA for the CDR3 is TGTGCCAGCAGCACACCACTCCAGGGGGCAGGGGACGGCTACACCTTC.

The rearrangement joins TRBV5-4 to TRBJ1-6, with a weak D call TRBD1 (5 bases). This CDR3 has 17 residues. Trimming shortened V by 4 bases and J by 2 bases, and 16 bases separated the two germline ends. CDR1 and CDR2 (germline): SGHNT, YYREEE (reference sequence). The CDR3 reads CASSPQRGGTYNSPLHF. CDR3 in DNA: TGTGCCAGCAGCCCACAGCGGGGGGGAACCTATAATTCACCCCTCCACTTT.

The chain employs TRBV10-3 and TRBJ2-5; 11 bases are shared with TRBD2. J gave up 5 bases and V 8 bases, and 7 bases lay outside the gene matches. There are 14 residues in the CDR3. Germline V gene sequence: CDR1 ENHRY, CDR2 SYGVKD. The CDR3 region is CAIATSGDGETQYF. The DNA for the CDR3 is TGTGCCATCGCGACTAGCGGGGACGGGGAGACCCAGTACTTC.

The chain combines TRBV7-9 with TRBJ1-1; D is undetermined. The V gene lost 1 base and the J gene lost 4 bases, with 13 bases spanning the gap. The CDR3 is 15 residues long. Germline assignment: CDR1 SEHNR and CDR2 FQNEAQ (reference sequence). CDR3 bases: TGTGCCAGCAGCTTAGGGGCCGGAGGTGCCACTGAAGCTTTCTTT. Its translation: CASSLGAGGATEAFF.

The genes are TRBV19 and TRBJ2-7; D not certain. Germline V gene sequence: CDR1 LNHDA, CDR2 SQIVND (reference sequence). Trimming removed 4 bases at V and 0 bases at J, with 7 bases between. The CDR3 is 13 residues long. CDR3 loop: CASSRVNSYEQYF. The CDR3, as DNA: TGTGCCAGTAGTAGGGTCAACTCCTACGAGCAGTACTTC. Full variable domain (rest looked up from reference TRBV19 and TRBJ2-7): DGGITQSPKYLFRKEGQNVTLSCEQNLNHDAMYWYRQDPGQGLRLIYYSQIVNDFQKGDIAEGYSVSREKKESFPLTVTSAQKNPTAFYLCASSRVNSYEQYFGPGTRLTVT.

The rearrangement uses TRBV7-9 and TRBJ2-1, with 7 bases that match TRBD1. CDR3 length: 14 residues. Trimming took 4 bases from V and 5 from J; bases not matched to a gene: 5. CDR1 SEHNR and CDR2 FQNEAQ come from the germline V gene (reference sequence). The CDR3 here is CASSYGQVNNEQFF. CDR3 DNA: TGTGCCAGCAGCTATGGACAGGTTAACAATGAGCAGTTCTTC.

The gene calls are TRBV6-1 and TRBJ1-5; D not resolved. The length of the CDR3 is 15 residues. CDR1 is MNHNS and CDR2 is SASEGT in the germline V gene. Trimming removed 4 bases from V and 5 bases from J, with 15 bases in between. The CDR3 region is CASSADGSDYQPQHF. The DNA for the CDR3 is TGTGCCAGCAGTGCGGACGGCTCCGATTATCAGCCCCAGCATTTT.

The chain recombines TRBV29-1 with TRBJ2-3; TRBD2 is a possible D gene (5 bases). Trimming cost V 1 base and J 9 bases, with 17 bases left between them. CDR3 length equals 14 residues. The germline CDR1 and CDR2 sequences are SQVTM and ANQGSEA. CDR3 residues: CSVEATNLGGTQYF. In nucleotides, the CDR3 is TGCAGCGTTGAAGCTACGAATTTGGGCGGGACGCAGTATTTT.

CDR3 nucleotides: TGTGCCAGCAGCCAAGGTCAAGATACCGGGGAGCTGTTTTTT. Residues: CASSQGQDTGELFF. V gene TRBV4-2 combines with J gene TRBJ2-2; D gene uncertain. Germline CDR1 and CDR2: LGHNA and YNFKEQ. The V end was cut by 1 base, the J end by 5 bases, with 8 bases between. The CDR3 has 14 residues.

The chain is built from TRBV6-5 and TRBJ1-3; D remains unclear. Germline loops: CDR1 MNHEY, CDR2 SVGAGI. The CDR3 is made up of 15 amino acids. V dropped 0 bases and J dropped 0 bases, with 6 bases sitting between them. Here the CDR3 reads CASSYSAVSGNTIYF. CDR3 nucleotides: TGTGCCAGCAGTTACTCTGCAGTCTCTGGAAACACCATATATTTT.

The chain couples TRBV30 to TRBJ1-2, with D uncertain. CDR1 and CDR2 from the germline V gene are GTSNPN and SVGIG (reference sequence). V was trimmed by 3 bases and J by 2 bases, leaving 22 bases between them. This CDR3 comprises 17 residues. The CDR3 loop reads CAWRVINGLLTNYGYTF. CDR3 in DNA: TGTGCCTGGAGGGTAATTAATGGACTACTAACCAACTATGGCTACACCTTC.

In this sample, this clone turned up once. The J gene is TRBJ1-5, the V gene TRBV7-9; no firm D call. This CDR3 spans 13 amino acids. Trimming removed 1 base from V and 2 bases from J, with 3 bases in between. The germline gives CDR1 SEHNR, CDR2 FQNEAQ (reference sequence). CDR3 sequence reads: CASSLDGNQPQHF. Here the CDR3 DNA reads TGTGCCAGCAGCTTAGACGGCAATCAGCCCCAGCATTTT. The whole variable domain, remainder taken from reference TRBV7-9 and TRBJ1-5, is DTGVSQNPRHKITKRGQNVTFRCDPISEHNRLYWYRQTLGQGPEFLTYFQNEAQLEKSRLLSDRFSAERPKGSFSTLEIQRTEQGDSAMYLCASSLDGNQPQHFGDGTRLSIL.

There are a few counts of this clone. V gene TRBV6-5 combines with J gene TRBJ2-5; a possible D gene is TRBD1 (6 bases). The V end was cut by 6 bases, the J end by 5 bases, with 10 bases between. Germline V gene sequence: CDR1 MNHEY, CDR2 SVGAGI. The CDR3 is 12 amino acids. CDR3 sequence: CASSFQGETQYF. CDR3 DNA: TGTGCCAGCAGCTTCCAGGGGGAGACCCAGTACTTC.